A single sample gave rise to the 16 T cell receptor beta chains below, sequenced in a study of cytomegalovirus exposure and HLA in healthy donors. PCR employed 60 Vbeta and 13 Jbeta primers. Profiled with immunoSEQ multiplex PCR; TCRdb holds only in-frame clones, not every one. The data hold about 97,000 clones, with 60% to 75% observed a single time. The source material was PBMCs. These receptors all come from a man aged 50 or older in good health and CMV-seronegative.

The chain carries TRBV4-3 and TRBJ2-1, with TRBD2 matching over 9 bases. The V segment lost 5 bases and the J segment 2 bases; nucleotides outside the gene matches: 7. Germline assignment: CDR1 LGHNA and CDR2 YSLEER. The length of the CDR3 is 16 residues. In nucleotides, the CDR3 is TGCGCCAGCAGCGTCCATGCTAGCGGGACCTACAATGAGCAGTTCTTC. This gives the protein CASSVHASGTYNEQFF.

This chain links TRBV5-1 with TRBJ1-1; 8 bases are a match to TRBD1. Germline V gene data show CDR1 as SGHRS and CDR2 as YFSETQ. CDR3 length: 18 amino acids. The J segment lost 4 bases and the V segment lost 3 bases, leaving 17 bases of the junction unmatched. As DNA, the CDR3 is TGCGCCAGCAGCTCCACCCCATCTCGGGCAGGGGGCCTCACTGAAGCTTTCTTT. Amino acid sequence: CASSSTPSRAGGLTEAFF.

V usage is TRBV9 and J usage is TRBJ1-2; possibly TRBD1 for D (5 bases). Trimming cost V 4 bases and J 5 bases, with 12 bases left between them. There are 13 residues in the CDR3. CDR1 SGDLS and CDR2 YYNGEE come from the germline V gene. The CDR3 DNA is TGTGCCAGCAGCCCAGGGCCGGAATATGGCTACACCTTC. Translating gives CASSPGPEYGYTF.

The chain combines TRBV9 with TRBJ1-5, with a weak D call TRBD1 (6 bases). The CDR3 covers 15 residues. V was shortened by 1 base and J by 3 bases, with 11 bases between the two germline ends. CDR1 is SGDLS, CDR2 YYNGEE, per germline. Written as DNA, the CDR3 is TGTGCCAGCAGCGTAACAGGGTTGACCAATCAGCCCCAGCATTTT. Translated: CASSVTGLTNQPQHF. Full variable domain (missing parts from reference TRBV9 and TRBJ1-5): DSGVTQTPKHLITATGQRVTLRCSPRSGDLSVYWYQQSLDQGLQFLIQYYNGEERAKGNILERFSAQQFPDLHSELNLSSLELGDSALYFCASSVTGLTNQPQHFGDGTRLSIL.

This clone was seen a few times. The genes are TRBV15 and TRBJ2-2; perhaps TRBD2 as D (5 bases). V lost 0 bases and J 3 bases, leaving 8 bases between the germline ends. The CDR3 spans 15 residues. CDR1 LNHNV and CDR2 YYDKDF come from the germline V gene (reference sequence). This CDR3 reads CATSREQRYTGELFF. The DNA for the CDR3 is TGTGCCACCAGCAGAGAACAGCGGTACACCGGGGAGCTGTTTTTT. Full variable domain (outside the CDR3, taken from reference TRBV15 and TRBJ2-2): DAMVIQNPRYQVTQFGKPVTLSCSQTLNHNVMYWYQQKSSQAPKLLFHYYDKDFNNEADTPDNFQSRRPNTSFCFLDIRSPGLGDTAMYLCATSREQRYTGELFFGEGSRLTVL.

The chain has TRBV28 and TRBJ2-6; D call uncertain. Trimming cost V 7 bases and J 2 bases, with 12 bases left between them. In germline, CDR1 is MDHEN, CDR2 SYDVKM. CDR3 length equals 15 residues. The CDR3 is CASTQRGPGANVLTF. The DNA for the CDR3 is TGTGCCAGCACGCAAAGAGGCCCTGGGGCCAACGTCCTGACTTTC.

This clone has more than one count but fewer than ten. Here the CDR3 DNA reads TGTGCCAGCGCCGACAGGGCAGGTCTAGAGGAAAAACTGTTTTTT. Amino acid sequence: CASADRAGLEEKLFF. The rearrangement joins TRBV28 to TRBJ1-4; 7 nucleotides line up with TRBD1. J was trimmed by 8 bases and V by 8 bases; bases with no gene match: 14. The CDR3 has 15 residues. Germline V gene data show CDR1 as MDHEN and CDR2 as SYDVKM.

This clone appeared once. The chain couples TRBV4-2 to TRBJ2-2; possibly TRBD1 for D (6 bases). This CDR3 spans 15 amino acids. Germline CDR1 is LGHNA and CDR2 is YNFKEQ. V lost 0 bases to trimming and J lost 9 bases, with 14 bases between them. In DNA, the CDR3 is TGTGCCAGCAGCCAAGAATGGGGGCAGGGCTGGGAGCTGTTTTTT. This gives the protein CASSQEWGQGWELFF.

V and J are TRBV27 and TRBJ1-6; D is undetermined. Trimming took off 3 bases at V and 7 bases at J, with 10 bases between the two ends. From germline, CDR1 is MNHEY and CDR2 SMNVEV (reference sequence). There are 14 residues in the CDR3. The chain's CDR3 is CASSFTQMNSPLHF. The CDR3 DNA is TGTGCCAGCAGTTTTACCCAGATGAATTCACCCCTCCACTTT.

The chain links TRBV18 to TRBJ2-3; TRBD2 matches at 13 bases. The CDR3 runs 16 residues. V lost 2 bases and J lost 6; bases outside the gene matches: 5. The germline V gene encodes CDR1 KGHSH and CDR2 LQKENI. CDR3 region: CASSPTSGGAWDTQYF. The CDR3 nucleotides read TGTGCCAGCTCACCAACTAGCGGGGGGGCATGGGATACGCAGTATTTT.

The rearrangement uses TRBV29-1 and TRBJ1-3; D not resolved. The ends were cut back, 1 base at V and 0 bases at J, with 4 bases in the middle. Germline assignment: CDR1 SQVTM and CDR2 ANQGSEA. The CDR3 totals 13 residues. The CDR3 protein is CSVEGVSGNTIYF. In nucleotides, the CDR3 is TGCAGCGTTGAAGGCGTCTCTGGAAACACCATATATTTT.

The genes are TRBV2 and TRBJ1-2, with 7 bases lining up with TRBD1. Germline trimming cut 10 bases from V and 7 bases from J; bases unmatched to any gene: 9. The germline V gene has CDR1 SNHLY and CDR2 FYNNEI. The CDR3 is made up of 12 amino acids. The CDR3 nucleotides read TGTGCCACAAAGACAGGGTCGCTTGGCTACACCTTC. It specifies CATKTGSLGYTF.

The chain links TRBV18 to TRBJ1-1; the D is unclear. Trimming left V 3 bases short and J 2 bases short, with 7 bases between. CDR1 and CDR2 (germline): KGHSH, LQKENI. The CDR3 extends over 13 amino acids. CDR3 loop: CASSPSHNTEAFF. DNA for the CDR3: TGTGCCAGCTCACCTAGCCATAACACTGAAGCTTTCTTT. Together with reference TRBV18 and TRBJ1-1, the CDR3 gives the full variable domain: NAGVMQNPRHLVRRRGQEARLRCSPMKGHSHVYWYRQLPEEGLKFMVYLQKENIIDESGMPKERFSAEFPKEGPSILRIQQVVRGDSAAYFCASSPSHNTEAFFGQGTRLTVV.

This chain joins TRBV25-1 and TRBJ2-7, with 7 bases identical to TRBD1. CDR1 and CDR2 (germline): MGHDK, SYGVNS. Trimming at V came to 8 bases and at J to 0 bases, leaving 7 bases not matched to a gene. The length of the CDR3 is 14 residues. The CDR3: CASGDRDFSYEQYF. DNA for the CDR3: TGTGCCAGCGGAGACAGGGATTTCTCCTACGAGCAGTACTTC.

V usage is TRBV5-1 and J usage is TRBJ2-5, with a tentative D call TRBD2 (7 bases). V gave up 4 bases and J gave up 5 bases, with 15 bases separating them. The germline V gene encodes CDR1 SGHRS and CDR2 YFSETQ. The CDR3 sequence is 14 residues long. DNA of the CDR3: TGCGCCAGCAGCGGCGGGAGAGGGGGGGAGACCCAGTACTTC. Amino acids: CASSGGRGGETQYF.

J is TRBJ2-7 and V is TRBV4-2, with D tentatively TRBD2 (6 bases). Germline CDR1 LGHNA, CDR2 YNFKEQ. Deletions cut 3 bases from V and 3 bases from J, with 15 bases between. There are 15 residues in the CDR3. The CDR3 loop reads CASSQGGGTFYEQYF. DNA of the CDR3: TGTGCCAGCAGCCAGGGAGGCGGCACCTTCTACGAGCAGTACTTC.